The rows below give T cell receptor beta chains drawn from one sample of a study of patients and donors after allogeneic stem cell transplantation. Each CDR3 protein gets one entry after TCRdb re-called the RT-PCR reads with MiXCR. This table has approximately 1,600 distinct CDR3 sequences, approximately 19% appearing once. The source material was blood, either unsorted or a sorted T cell fraction (not recorded which). The source is a human donor who was either an allogeneic HSCT recipient or a stem cell or donor lymphocyte infusion donor (not recorded which). It is not recorded whose cells these are; they may come from a transplant donor. The CDR3 runs from the conserved cysteine through the conserved F or W. A D gene is named only where the DNA matches it firmly. The listing skips clone size in some rows; elsewhere it reads once, few, many or a size class.

clone_size,v_call,j_call,d_call,cdr3_aa,cdr3_nt
large,TRBV15,TRBJ2-2,-,CATSRDSAPTRELFF,TGTGCCACCAGCAGAGATTCGGCTCCCACCCGGGAGCTGTTTTTT
-,TRBV28,TRBJ2-6,-,CASSFGGAGANVLTF,TGTGCCAGCAGTTTTGGAGGGGCTGGGGCCAACGTCCTGACTTTC
-,TRBV7-9,TRBJ1-4,-,CASSLSLRQWEKLFF,TGTGCCAGCAGCTTAAGTTTGAGACAGTGGGAAAAACTGTTTTTT
-,TRBV6-2/TRBV6-3,TRBJ2-3,TRBD2,CASSSGSGNTDTQYF,TGTGCCAGCAGTTCGGGTAGCGGGAACACAGATACGCAGTATTTT
hyperexpanded,TRBV29-1,TRBJ1-2,-,CSVDRKLGGYTF,TGCAGCGTTGACAGAAAACTAGGAGGCTACACCTTC
few,TRBV7-9,TRBJ2-1,TRBD2,CASEWGTSGSTGQFF,TGTGCCAGCGAATGGGGGACTAGCGGGAGTACGGGGCAGTTCTTC
-,TRBV7-9,TRBJ1-1,-,CASSGSGGTTEAFF,TGTGCCAGCAGCGGTTCCGGGGGTACCACTGAAGCTTTCTTT
medium-sized,TRBV7-9,TRBJ2-2,-,CASSLGHTGELFF,TGTGCCAGCAGCTTAGGACACACCGGGGAGCTGTTTTTT
many,TRBV7-9,TRBJ1-5,-,CASSFTGPGQPQHF,TGTGCCAGCAGCTTTACGGGACCGGGACAGCCCCAGCATTTT
few,TRBV12-3/TRBV12-4,TRBJ2-7,-,CASSFSGRVYEQYF,TGTGCCAGCAGTTTCTCTGGTAGGGTTTACGAGCAGTACTTC
-,TRBV10-3,TRBJ2-7,-,CVITPSGTYSYEQYF,TGTGTCATCACTCCCTCCGGGACGTACTCCTACGAGCAGTACTTC
large,TRBV4-3,TRBJ2-2,TRBD2,CASSQDRALAGSTGELFF,TGCGCCAGCAGCCAAGATCGGGCGCTAGCGGGAAGCACCGGGGAGCTGTTTTTT
many,TRBV6-2/TRBV6-3,TRBJ1-6,-,CASSPTGSKDSPLHF,TGTGCCAGCAGCCCGACCGGATCTAAAGATTCACCCCTCCACTTT
once,TRBV10-3,TRBJ1-2,-,CATSGQQGLGYTF,TGTGCCACTAGTGGTCAACAGGGCCTGGGCTACACCTTC
many,TRBV20-1,TRBJ1-6,TRBD1,CSARSLRDRVGSPLHF,TGCAGTGCTAGATCCCTCCGGGACAGGGTAGGGTCACCCCTCCACTTT
medium-sized,TRBV7-9,TRBJ1-5,-,CASSLSGGSNQPQHF,TGTGCCAGCAGCTTATCGGGCGGTAGCAATCAGCCCCAGCATTTT
many,TRBV5-1,TRBJ1-6,-,CASSLDDSSYNSPLHF,TGCGCCAGCAGCTTGGATGACAGCTCCTATAATTCACCCCTCCACTTT
-,TRBV19,TRBJ2-1,TRBD2,CASSKTSGSRSSYNEQFF,TGTGCCAGTAGTAAGACTAGCGGGAGTCGGAGCTCCTACAATGAGCAGTTCTTC
many,TRBV6-5,TRBJ1-5,-,CASSYTPPWGGVKAYQPQHF,TGTGCCAGCAGTTACACCCCCCCTTGGGGAGGAGTGAAGGCCTATCAGCCCCAGCATTTT
large,TRBV20-1,TRBJ1-2,TRBD1,CSAIRDRASGYTF,TGCAGTGCTATTCGGGACAGGGCATCTGGCTACACCTTC
many,TRBV30,TRBJ1-1,-,CAWWGQGRGEAFF,TGTGCCTGGTGGGGGCAAGGCCGGGGTGAAGCTTTCTTT
-,TRBV10-3,TRBJ1-2,TRBD1,CAINAGTGEGGYTF,TGTGCCATCAACGCCGGGACAGGGGAAGGCGGCTACACCTTC
-,TRBV7-9,TRBJ2-3,-,CASSLGPGILGEYF,TGTGCCAGCAGTTTGGGGCCCGGGATTTTGGGGGAGTATTTT
-,TRBV11-3,TRBJ1-1,-,CASSLLGGVATEAFF,TGTGCCAGCAGCTTACTAGGGGGGGTAGCCACTGAAGCTTTCTTT
medium-sized,TRBV20-1,TRBJ1-6,TRBD1,CSARALHDRVGSPLHF,TGCAGTGCTAGAGCCCTACACGACAGGGTGGGGTCACCCCTCCACTTT
-,TRBV15,TRBJ2-5,TRBD2,CATSRFSGGQETQYF,TGTGCCACCAGCAGATTTAGCGGGGGCCAAGAGACCCAGTACTTC
many,TRBV28,TRBJ2-6,-,CASSSTSLTGANVLTF,TGTGCCAGCAGTTCCACCTCCCTGACTGGGGCCAACGTCCTGACTTTC